This T cell receptor beta chain was found in a study of molecular identifiers for immune sequencing clone quantification. Study results and caveats: Spike-in Jurkat TCR RNA from a single cell reportedly registered among about a million naive cells.

The bulk TCR libraries were made with methods described before and with listed TCR primers. TCRdb reprocessed the PCR reads with MiXCR, giving one entry per CDR3 protein. This sample carries about 640,000 distinct CDR3 sequences, roughly 21% of them seen once, and the ten largest clones take 0.75% to 0.95%. Trimming took 5 bases from V and 12 from J, leaving 17 bases between them. The length of the CDR3 is 13 residues. CDR1 is SGHTA and CDR2 is FQGNSA in the germline V gene. A word on this clonotype: Antigen specificity is unknown. A single base separates this from a much larger clone, so it may be a read error.

V usage is TRBV7-2 and J usage is TRBJ2-1; D remains unclear. This TCR derives from a human donor in good health. Some libraries in this study had Jurkat cell RNA spiked in. Sequenced sample: naive CD8+ T cells from blood, with Jurkat cell RNA spiked in. Described subset: FACS-sorted CD8+CD4-CCR7+CD45RA+ naive T cells. The CDR3 protein is CASSPDDGDGQFF. The CDR3 DNA reads as TGTGCCAGCAGCCCCGACGATGGCGATGGGCAGTTCTTC.